This T cell receptor (beta chain) was recorded in a study of OX40 agonist ivuxolimab in advanced cancers. The wider study: Two cutaneous melanoma patients and one hepatocellular carcinoma patient, three in all, had partial responses.

This CDR3 is built from 19 residues. Germline values: CDR1 SGHVS, CDR2 FNYEAQ. V gave up 1 base and J gave up 6 bases, with 28 bases separating them. Study-level results: Among the lowest levels of clonal expansion were found in partial responders at 0.1-3.0 mg/kg. Both blood CD4+ and CD8+ T cells showed clonal growth by week 6 at 0.1 to 3.0 mg/kg.

Regarding this clone: Its antigen is as yet unknown.

Sequencing used immunoSEQ multiplex PCR; TCRdb keeps in-frame clones, though not all of them. This sample has tens of thousands of clones, with less than 90% found just once. This clonotype was obtained from an adult with an advanced solid tumor such as melanoma, head and neck, liver or kidney cancer. The J gene is TRBJ2-7, the V gene TRBV7-6; D is possibly TRBD2 (6 bases). Source: CD4+ or CD8+ T cells sorted from blood, taken in a trial of the OX40 agonist ivuxolimab. CDR3 sequence: CASSLVGVVGSITLGEQYF. The CDR3 coding sequence is TGTGCCAGCAGCTTAGTCGGGGTAGTCGGGAGTATCACATTGGGCGAGCAGTACTTC.